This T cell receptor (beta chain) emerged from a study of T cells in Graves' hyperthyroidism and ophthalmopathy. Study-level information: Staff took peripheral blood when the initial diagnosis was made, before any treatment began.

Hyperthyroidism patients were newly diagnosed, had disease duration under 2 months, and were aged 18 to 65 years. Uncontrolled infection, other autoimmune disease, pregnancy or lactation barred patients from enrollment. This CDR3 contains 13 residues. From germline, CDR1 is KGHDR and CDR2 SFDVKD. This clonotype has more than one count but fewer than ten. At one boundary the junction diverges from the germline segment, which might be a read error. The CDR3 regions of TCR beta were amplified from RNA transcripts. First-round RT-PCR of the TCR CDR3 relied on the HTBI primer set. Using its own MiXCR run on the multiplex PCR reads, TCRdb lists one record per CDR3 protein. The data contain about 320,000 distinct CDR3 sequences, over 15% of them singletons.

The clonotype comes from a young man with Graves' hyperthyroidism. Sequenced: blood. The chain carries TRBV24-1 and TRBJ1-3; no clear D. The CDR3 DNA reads TGTGCCACCTCCGCTGGATCTGCAAACACCATATATTTT. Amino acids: CATSAGSANTIYF.